One sample yielded the 3 T cell receptor beta chains listed below, sequenced in a study of CD8 T cells in Susac syndrome. Random hexamers were used to reverse transcribe an amount of roughly 0.5 to 1 ug RNA. TCRdb called the immunoSEQ multiplex PCR reads again in MiXCR, with one record for every CDR3 protein. Among hundreds of thousands of distinct CDR3 sequences listed, over 90% were seen once. The material sequenced was CD4+ T cells from PBMCs. Receptors originate from a human donor with Susac syndrome.

The chain links TRBV20-1 to TRBJ2-3, with D perhaps matching TRBD2 (5 bases). The CDR3 covers 12 residues. V shed 4 bases and J shed 7 bases, with 12 bases lying between them. Germline loops: CDR1 DFQATT, CDR2 SNEGSKA (reference sequence). CDR3 in DNA: TGCAGTGCTATTCCAGCGGTGAATACGCAGTATTTT. Amino acids: CSAIPAVNTQYF.

This sequence joins TRBV28 and TRBJ2-1, with D perhaps given as TRBD1 or TRBD2 (6 bases each). Per germline, CDR1 MDHEN and CDR2 SYDVKM. The CDR3 is 13 amino acids. V was shortened by 10 bases and J by 8 bases, with 18 bases between the two germline ends. The CDR3 is CAIGDAGGDEQFF. The CDR3, as DNA: TGTGCCATTGGGGACGCCGGGGGCGATGAGCAGTTCTTC.

This sequence joins TRBV7-2 and TRBJ2-7, with 7 bases lining up with TRBD1. Unmatched junction bases numbered 10, after V lost 5 bases and J lost 0 bases. CDR1 SGHTA and CDR2 FQGNSA come from the germline V gene. This CDR3 comprises 16 residues. Written as DNA, the CDR3 is TGTGCCAGCAGCCCGGAGCTGGACAGGAGCTCCTACGAGCAGTACTTC. It translates to CASSPELDRSSYEQYF. The full variable domain, rest sourced from reference TRBV7-2 and TRBJ2-7, is GAGVSQSPSNKVTEKGKDVELRCDPISGHTALYWYRQSLGQGLEFLIYFQGNSAPDKSGLPSDRFSAERTGGSVSTLTIQRTQQEDSAVYLCASSPELDRSSYEQYFGPGTRLTVT.